This is a list of T cell receptor beta chains from one sample in a study of T-cell memory formation after mild COVID-19. TCRdb reanalysed the 5' RACE reads using MiXCR and keeps one entry per CDR3 protein. The sample holds about 350,000 distinct CDR3 sequences, approximately 13% seen once. Sequenced material: PBMCs or a T cell subset sorted from them (not recorded which). All receptors derive from a man aged 18 to 29 who had mild COVID-19 (a few samples of this study predate the infection). Cell type and time point are not known. Each CDR3 is given with its conserved first and last residue. The order of the fields is J gene, V gene, CDR3 protein.

TRBJ2-3 | TRBV7-2 | CASSPGGTGTVDTQYF
TRBJ2-1 | TRBV20-1 | CSASPASGYNEQFF
TRBJ1-1 | TRBV4-1 | CASSPRSGGETEAFF
TRBJ2-5 | TRBV14 | CASSQDGQGGTQYF
TRBJ2-2 | TRBV9 | CASSVERAGVTGELFF
TRBJ1-4 | TRBV7-3 | CASSSRTYSTNEKLFF
TRBJ1-6 | TRBV18 | CASSTTDDSFNSPLHF
TRBJ2-7 | TRBV6-2/TRBV6-3 | CASSRLSFYEQYF
TRBJ1-5 | TRBV15 | CATSRENRGPLDSNQPQHF
TRBJ2-7 | TRBV11-2 | CASSSGFFYEQYF
TRBJ2-6 | TRBV7-9 | CASSLVPSGANVLTF
TRBJ2-5 | TRBV7-3 | CASSSLGFGGQETQYF
TRBJ2-3 | TRBV5-1 | CASSSQAGLSTDTQYF
TRBJ1-2 | TRBV5-1 | CASSLDSGYGYTF
TRBJ1-6 | TRBV2 | CASGGRSLNSPLHF
TRBJ2-1 | TRBV11-2 | CASSLRDRGLYNEQFF
TRBJ1-1 | TRBV18 | CASSRVQDTEAFF
TRBJ1-5 | TRBV20-1 | CSARDQGADNQPQHF
TRBJ2-2 | TRBV5-4 | CASSPYYRADTGELFF
TRBJ2-3 | TRBV4-1 | CASSQESGRDTQYF
TRBJ2-3 | TRBV2 | CASSGDGTGTDTQYF
TRBJ2-1 | TRBV7-3 | CASSLRSPGQGNSEQFF
TRBJ1-1 | TRBV5-1 | CASSQRGGSNTEAFF
TRBJ2-1 | TRBV6-2/TRBV6-3 | CASSWTSGGYNEQFF